This entry lists 10 T cell receptor beta chains sequenced from one sample in a study of shared clonotypes between healthy human individuals. Naive CD8 isolation took CD45RO-negative cells positively selected for CCR7 and excluded terminally differentiated effector memory CD45RA+ cells. Clones were sequenced by immunoSEQ multiplex PCR, and TCRdb holds only the in-frame ones, with some missing. The repertoire holds around 2.1 million clones, with 93% as singletons. Sequences were obtained from naive CD8+ T cells from PBMCs. The receptors come from a man younger than 35 in good health. Some clones in this sample may be carry-over from other donors' samples.

This clone is a singleton in its sample. The genes are TRBV2 and TRBJ1-1; TRBD1 matches at 8 bases. V lost 1 base, J lost 4 bases, and 8 bases stayed unmatched. Germline V gives CDR1 SNHLY, CDR2 FYNNEI. The CDR3 is 16 amino acids. CDR3 in DNA: TGTGCCAGCAGTGAAGTGAGACAGGGGTACTTCACTGAAGCTTTCTTT. Protein: CASSEVRQGYFTEAFF. Full variable domain (outside the CDR3, taken from reference TRBV2 and TRBJ1-1): EPEVTQTPSHQVTQMGQEVILRCVPISNHLYFYWYRQILGQKVEFLVSFYNNEISEKSEIFDDQFSVERPDGSNFTLKIRSTKLEDSAMYFCASSEVRQGYFTEAFFGQGTRLTVV.

The chain combines TRBV27 with TRBJ2-1; tentative D call: TRBD2 (6 bases). Germline V gene sequence: CDR1 MNHEY, CDR2 SMNVEV (reference sequence). V was clipped by 7 bases and J by 4 bases, with 11 bases between them. There are 13 residues in the CDR3. The CDR3 sequence: CASTAGFYNEQFF. CDR3 DNA: TGTGCCAGCACCGCGGGGTTTTACAATGAGCAGTTCTTC.

The chain is built from TRBV27 and TRBJ2-1; D perhaps matches TRBD2 (6 bases). CDR1 MNHEY and CDR2 SMNVEV come from the germline V gene (reference sequence). V gave up 5 bases and J gave up 5 bases, with 13 bases separating them. CDR3 length equals 14 residues. CDR3 sequence (DNA): TGTGCCAGCAGTCACCGGGACTCTAACAATGAGCAGTTCTTC. It is translated as CASSHRDSNNEQFF.

The CDR3 is CASSPALGSTDTQYF. The CDR3 DNA reads as TGTGCCAGCAGCCCTGCCCTCGGGAGCACAGATACGCAGTATTTT. This chain links TRBV7-2 with TRBJ2-3; D is unclear. This CDR3 region has 15 residues. Between the trimmed V and J ends, which lost 5 bases and 0 bases, there was a span of 12 bases. From germline, CDR1 is SGHTA and CDR2 FQGNSA.

V and J are TRBV5-8 and TRBJ1-2; TRBD1 matches at 10 bases. The junction had 8 bases not matched to a gene; V was cut back by 5 bases and J by 7 bases. The V gene's germline CDR1 is SGHTS and CDR2 YDEGEE. The CDR3 totals 14 residues. DNA of the CDR3: TGTGCCAGCAGGGCCCCGGGACAGGGGTCTGGCTACACCTTC. Translating gives CASRAPGQGSGYTF.

About this clone: Germline and junction disagree at one end, which may indicate a read error. The chain joins TRBV10-3 to TRBJ2-1, with 7 bases identical to TRBD2. CDR3 length equals 17 residues. In germline, CDR1 is ENHRY, CDR2 SYGVKD. The CDR3 DNA reads as TGTGCCATCAGTGCCCTCCAGACCGGGACTACCATACAATCCGAGCTCTTC. Residues: CAISALQTGTTIQSELF.

The V and J genes are TRBV7-9 and TRBJ2-2; the D is unclear. The CDR3 is 13 amino acids. Germline V gives CDR1 SEHNR, CDR2 FQNEAQ (reference sequence). V dropped 5 bases and J dropped 3 bases, with 7 bases sitting between them. The CDR3 here is CASSLGHTGELFF. DNA of the CDR3: TGTGCCAGCAGCCTAGGGCACACCGGGGAGCTGTTTTTT.

DNA of the CDR3: TGTGCCAGTAGTCTAGCCCCATACACCGGGGAGCTGTTTTTT. It is translated as CASSLAPYTGELFF. The rearrangement uses TRBV19 and TRBJ2-2, with a possible D match to TRBD2 (5 bases). Germline CDR1 LNHDA, CDR2 SQIVND (reference sequence). The CDR3 totals 14 residues. Trimming took off 5 bases at V and 3 bases at J, with 10 bases between the two ends. The variable domain in full, with the rest retrieved from reference TRBV19 and TRBJ2-2, is DGGITQSPKYLFRKEGQNVTLSCEQNLNHDAMYWYRQDPGQGLRLIYYSQIVNDFQKGDIAEGYSVSREKKESFPLTVTSAQKNPTAFYLCASSLAPYTGELFFGEGSRLTVL.

The chain has TRBV7-9 and TRBJ2-1, with TRBD2 matching 12 bases. This CDR3 region has 17 residues. Per germline, CDR1 SEHNR and CDR2 FQNEAQ (reference sequence). With 3 bases clipped from V and 7 bases from J, the junction kept 10 bases outside the gene matches. CDR3 loop: CASSFFPSGRARNEQFF. In nucleotides, the CDR3 is TGTGCCAGCAGCTTCTTCCCTAGCGGGAGGGCTCGGAATGAGCAGTTCTTC.

This chain links TRBV29-1 with TRBJ1-1, with D possibly being TRBD1 (5 bases). Germline V gives CDR1 SQVTM, CDR2 ANQGSEA. Between the trimmed V and J ends, which lost 4 bases and 0 bases, there was a span of 9 bases. The CDR3 is 13 amino acids. The CDR3, as DNA: TGCAGCGTTGTGGGGACCATGAACACTGAAGCTTTCTTT. Translated, it gives CSVVGTMNTEAFF.